These 32 T cell receptor beta chains share one sample of origin, sequenced in a study of identical twins. In TCRdb, the 5' RACE reads were re-called with MiXCR into one record per CDR3 protein. In the table there are hundreds of thousands of distinct CDR3 sequences, 5.5% to 7.5% of which are singletons. The sequencing sample was made of naive T cells sorted from blood. The receptors shown here come from a man between 18 and 35 years old in good health.

In its sample, this clonotype was seen many times. This sequence joins TRBV12-3 or TRBV12-4 and TRBJ1-4; TRBD1 aligns across 7 bases. The CDR3 runs 14 residues. The J segment lost 8 bases and the V segment lost 5 bases, leaving 8 bases of the junction unmatched. In DNA, the CDR3 is TGTGCCAGCAGTCCAGGGGGGGTTTGGGAAAAACTGTTTTTT. This encodes CASSPGGVWEKLFF.

The rearrangement joins TRBV7-9 to TRBJ2-3, with a possible D match to TRBD1 (5 bases). The V end was cut by 4 bases, the J end by 2 bases, with 16 bases between. Germline V gene lookup returns CDR1 SEHNR and CDR2 FQNEAQ (reference sequence). The CDR3 totals 16 residues. The CDR3, as DNA: TGTGCCAGCAGCTCGGGCCTTGGGGCCTTCACAGATACGCAGTATTTT. Translating gives CASSSGLGAFTDTQYF.

This clonotype was seen a few times. The chain uses TRBV11-3 and TRBJ2-1, with D tentatively TRBD2 (5 bases). CDR3 size: 12 residues. V dropped 1 base and J dropped 10 bases, with 8 bases sitting between them. CDR1 is SGHNT and CDR2 is YENEEA in the germline V gene. CDR3 sequence reads: CASSLVREEQFF. The CDR3 region has the DNA TGTGCCAGCAGCTTAGTAAGGGAGGAGCAGTTCTTC.

The V gene is TRBV14, the J gene TRBJ2-1; D gene unclear. V lost 4 bases and J 3 bases, leaving 13 bases between the germline ends. CDR1 is SGHDN and CDR2 is FVKESK in the germline V gene. This CDR3 region has 15 residues. CDR3 residues: CASSLTAAYYNEQFF. The CDR3 DNA sequence: TGTGCCAGCAGCCTCACCGCGGCATACTACAATGAGCAGTTCTTC.

The V call is TRBV7-9, the J call TRBJ2-2; 7 nucleotides line up with TRBD1. The CDR3 loop spans 15 amino acids. V gave up 3 bases and J gave up 4 bases; unmatched junction bases: 5. The germline gives CDR1 SEHNR, CDR2 FQNEAQ (reference sequence). CDR3 nucleotide sequence: TGTGCCAGCAGCTTTCTACAGGGGATCACCGGGGAGCTGTTTTTT. It codes for CASSFLQGITGELFF.

The chain recombines TRBV15 with TRBJ2-2; 10 positions agree with TRBD1. Germline V gives CDR1 LNHNV, CDR2 YYDKDF (reference sequence). The length of the CDR3 is 17 residues. V trimming: 2 bases; J trimming: 9 bases; junction bases outside the gene matches: 12. CDR3 protein: CATSRRGGTGADRELFF. Written as DNA, the CDR3 is TGTGCCACCAGCAGAAGGGGAGGGACAGGGGCCGACCGGGAGCTGTTTTTT.

Ten or more counts support this clonotype. This chain joins TRBV5-1 and TRBJ1-1, with D tentatively TRBD1 (6 bases). V dropped 4 bases and J dropped 4 bases, with 17 bases sitting between them. Per germline, CDR1 SGHRS and CDR2 YFSETQ. The CDR3 is 15 amino acids. CDR3 DNA sequence: TGCGCCAGCAGCCCTGGGGCAGGGGAAGGCACTGAAGCTTTCTTT. Translating it yields CASSPGAGEGTEAFF.

A few counts support this clonotype. The V call is TRBV5-1, the J call TRBJ2-5; D call uncertain. Trimming took 0 bases from V and 1 from J, leaving 10 bases between them. CDR3 length: 15 residues. Germline V gene sequence: CDR1 SGHRS, CDR2 YFSETQ. The CDR3 DNA sequence: TGCGCCAGCAGCTTGGCGTGGCAGCCCCAAGAGACCCAGTACTTC. Amino acid sequence: CASSLAWQPQETQYF.

Regarding this clonotype: Being one base from a much bigger clone, this may be a read error. The chain couples TRBV20-1 to TRBJ2-2; 10 nucleotides agree with TRBD2. From germline, CDR1 is DFQATT and CDR2 SNEGSKA (reference sequence). CDR3 length equals 17 residues. CDR3 sequence (DNA): TGCAGTGCTAGGCGTCTAGCGGGAGACGCGAACACCGGGGAGCTGGTTTTT. This codes for CSARRLAGDANTGELVF.

At least ten counts were recorded for this clonotype. The chain carries TRBV12-3 or TRBV12-4 and TRBJ2-3; D remains ambiguous. Trimming pared 0 bases from V and 3 bases from J, leaving 16 bases between. The CDR3 is 17 amino acids. DNA for the CDR3: TGTGCCAGCAGTTTAGCCCCGGTTCCACCCTTTACAGATACGCAGTATTTT. Translation gives CASSLAPVPPFTDTQYF.

Ten or more counts support this clonotype. The chain joins TRBV28 to TRBJ2-7; TRBD2 matches 8 bases. With V trimmed by 7 bases and J by 1 base, 9 bases remained unmatched. This CDR3 is built from 15 residues. The germline V gene encodes CDR1 MDHEN and CDR2 SYDVKM. CDR3 region: CASTELAVNSYEQYF. In nucleotides, the CDR3 is TGTGCCAGCACCGAACTAGCGGTAAATTCCTACGAGCAGTACTTC.

This clonotype appeared many times. The rearrangement links TRBV4-3 to TRBJ2-7, with D perhaps given as TRBD1 or TRBD2 (5 bases each). CDR3 size: 15 residues. V lost 0 bases to trimming and J lost 7 bases, with 16 bases between them. Germline V CDR1 and CDR2: LGHNA, YSLEER. DNA of the CDR3: TGCGCCAGCAGCCAAGAGGAGAATGGGGGTAGGGAGCAGTACTTC. Translated: CASSQEENGGREQYF.

Ten or more counts support this clonotype. Sequence at one end of the junction differs from germline and may be a read error. The chain couples TRBV5-1 to TRBJ2-3; D call uncertain. Germline V gives CDR1 SGHRS, CDR2 YFSETQ. The CDR3 covers 14 residues. Here the CDR3 DNA reads TGTGCCAGCAGCTTTACCGGGAGCACAGATACGCAGTATTTT. Its translation: CASSFTGSTDTQYF.

Worth noting for this clonotype: This sequence may be a read error, since a much larger clone differs from it by one base. The chain couples TRBV12-3 or TRBV12-4 to TRBJ2-5; possibly TRBD1 or TRBD2 for D (5 bases each). This CDR3 is 14 amino acids long. The CDR3 spells CSSSPIEGWETQYF. The CDR3 bases are TGTTCCAGCAGTCCTATCGAGGGGTGGGAGACCCAGTACTTC.

This clonotype was detected only a few times. The chain links TRBV28 to TRBJ2-5; TRBD2 matches at 13 bases. Germline trimming cut 5 bases from V and 5 bases from J; bases unmatched to any gene: 14. In germline, CDR1 is MDHEN, CDR2 SYDVKM. CDR3 length equals 18 residues. The CDR3 is CASSPTSGRAERVETQYF. CDR3 nucleotides: TGTGCCAGCAGTCCTACTAGCGGGAGGGCCGAGCGGGTTGAGACCCAGTACTTC. Complete variable domain (other parts from reference TRBV28 and TRBJ2-5): DVKVTQSSRYLVKRTGEKVFLECVQDMDHENMFWYRQDPGLGLRLIYFSYDVKMKEKGDIPEGYSVSREKKERFSLILESASTNQTSMYLCASSPTSGRAERVETQYFGPGTRLLVL.

This clonotype has ten or more counts. This sequence joins TRBV6-1 and TRBJ2-2, with D perhaps TRBD2 (5 bases). CDR1 and CDR2 (germline): MNHNS, SASEGT. CDR3 length: 14 residues. The V end lost 8 bases, the J end lost 3 bases, and 13 bases lay between the germline ends. The CDR3 here is CASRFGLYTGELFF. In nucleotides, the CDR3 is TGTGCCAGCCGATTTGGACTCTACACCGGGGAGCTGTTTTTT.

This clonotype occurred many times. The chain couples TRBV20-1 to TRBJ2-1; 9 bases are a match to TRBD1. V shed 1 base and J 7 bases; nucleotides not matched to a gene: 11. Germline V lookup: CDR1 DFQATT, CDR2 SNEGSKA (reference sequence). This CDR3 has 16 amino acids. The CDR3 sequence is CSARGTGTGKSNEQFF. CDR3 nucleotide sequence: TGCAGTGCTAGAGGGACAGGGACAGGGAAATCTAATGAGCAGTTCTTC.

The V call is TRBV20-1, the J call TRBJ1-4; D is possibly TRBD1 (6 bases). The CDR3 extends over 14 amino acids. CDR1 is DFQATT, CDR2 SNEGSKA, per germline (reference sequence). The V end lost 6 bases, the J end lost 8 bases, and 19 bases lay between the germline ends. The CDR3 protein is CSAANRERGEKLFF. The CDR3 nucleotides read TGCAGTGCAGCGAACAGGGAGAGAGGGGAAAAACTGTTTTTT.

In its sample, this clonotype was seen a few times. CDR3 bases: TGTGCCAGCAGCCTCAGGACAGGGGAGGTTAATGGGGATGAGCAGTTCTTC. Its translation is CASSLRTGEVNGDEQFF. The chain links TRBV6-2 or TRBV6-3 to TRBJ2-1; 9 nucleotides align to TRBD1. Germline-derived CDR1 and CDR2 are MNHEY and SVGEGT. The J segment lost 8 bases and the V segment lost 6 bases, leaving 17 bases of the junction unmatched. CDR3 length: 17 amino acids.

This rearrangement joins TRBV4-2 to TRBJ2-7; no clear D gene. The CDR3 runs to 13 residues. Germline V lookup: CDR1 LGHNA, CDR2 YNFKEQ. Trimming pared 0 bases from V and 7 bases from J, leaving 10 bases between. The CDR3 bases are TGTGCCAGCAGCCAAGATCTCTCTTCGGAGCAGTACTTC. Residues: CASSQDLSSEQYF.

J is TRBJ1-5 and V is TRBV7-9; D is unresolved. The CDR3 has 12 amino acids. Trimming left V 1 base short and J 7 bases short, with 5 bases between. Germline V CDR1 and CDR2: SEHNR, FQNEAQ (reference sequence). CDR3 sequence (DNA): TGTGCCAGCAGCTTAGGATTCCAGCCCCAGCATTTT. It codes for CASSLGFQPQHF.

This clonotype showed up just a few times. The chain carries TRBV5-6 and TRBJ2-7; D assignment may be TRBD1 or TRBD2 (5 bases each). Trimming cost V 3 bases and J 2 bases, with 15 bases left between them. This CDR3 comprises 15 residues. CDR1 and CDR2 from the germline V gene are SGHDT and YYEEEE. CDR3 DNA sequence: TGTGCCAGCAGCTCATTCCGGGACGGTGCCTACGAGCAGTACTTC. It is translated as CASSSFRDGAYEQYF.

This chain connects TRBV7-9 to TRBJ2-1; 12 bases are a match to TRBD2. V shed 7 bases and J 7 bases; nucleotides not matched to a gene: 11. The CDR3 contains 16 residues. Per the germline V gene, CDR1 is SEHNR and CDR2 is FQNEAQ (reference sequence). CDR3 DNA: TGTGCCAGCATCGCAGGGCTAGCGGGAGGGGGGAATGAGCAGTTCTTC. Amino acids: CASIAGLAGGGNEQFF. The full variable domain, completed using reference TRBV7-9 and TRBJ2-1, is DTGVSQNPRHKITKRGQNVTFRCDPISEHNRLYWYRQTLGQGPEFLTYFQNEAQLEKSRLLSDRFSAERPKGSFSTLEIQRTEQGDSAMYLCASIAGLAGGGNEQFFGPGTRLTVL.

This clonotype was detected only a few times. V gene TRBV11-2 combines with J gene TRBJ2-3; 9 bases match TRBD1. Trimming removed 5 bases from V and 7 bases from J; junction bases left unmatched: 13. CDR1 is SGHAT, CDR2 FQNNGV, per germline. The CDR3 loop spans 16 amino acids. CDR3 loop: CASSHTTGGPTNTQYF. CDR3 bases: TGTGCCAGCAGCCACACGACAGGGGGGCCCACGAATACGCAGTATTTT.

A few counts support this clonotype. This chain joins TRBV7-6 and TRBJ2-3; the D is unclear. Deletions cut 2 bases from V and 2 bases from J, with 14 bases between. Germline CDR1 and CDR2: SGHVS and FNYEAQ. The CDR3 is 16 amino acids. The CDR3 DNA reads TGTGCCAGCAGCTTATGGGCAGCGAAAGACACAGATACGCAGTATTTT. Translation: CASSLWAAKDTDTQYF.

There are many counts of this clonotype. The V gene is TRBV27, the J gene TRBJ2-2; D ambiguous. V shed 8 bases and J shed 5 bases, with 6 bases lying between them. The CDR3 extends over 11 amino acids. Germline V gene lookup returns CDR1 MNHEY and CDR2 SMNVEV (reference sequence). The CDR3 loop is CASGQTGELFF. Written as DNA, the CDR3 is TGTGCCAGCGGCCAAACCGGGGAGCTGTTTTTT.

This clonotype was observed many times. This chain connects TRBV20-1 to TRBJ1-2; possible D gene TRBD1, 5 bases. From germline, CDR1 is DFQATT and CDR2 SNEGSKA (reference sequence). The V gene lost 0 bases and the J gene lost 4 bases, with 12 bases spanning the gap. The CDR3 totals 14 residues. CDR3 residues: CSARDLRGVYGYTF. As DNA, the CDR3 is TGCAGTGCTAGAGATTTAAGAGGGGTCTATGGCTACACCTTC.

This clonotype was found a few times. The genes are TRBV4-2 and TRBJ2-1; 9 bases are a match to TRBD2. Germline V CDR1 and CDR2: LGHNA, YNFKEQ. There are 16 residues in the CDR3. Trimming at V came to 5 bases and at J to 0 bases, leaving 5 bases not matched to a gene. The CDR3 DNA is TGTGCCAGCAGCGTTAGCGGGAGTGGCTCCTACAATGAGCAGTTCTTC. Translated, it gives CASSVSGSGSYNEQFF.

This clonotype occurred many times. The chain is built from TRBV7-2 and TRBJ2-7; tentative D call: TRBD2 (6 bases). CDR3 size: 14 residues. V was clipped by 4 bases and J by 3 bases, with 13 bases between them. Germline V gene data show CDR1 as SGHTA and CDR2 as FQGNSA. The chain's CDR3 is CASSSGLNIYEQYF. The DNA of the CDR3 is TGTGCCAGCAGCTCGGGACTCAATATCTACGAGCAGTACTTC.

The rearrangement links TRBV11-2 to TRBJ1-1; TRBD1 matches at 8 bases. This CDR3 is 15 amino acids long. Germline V gene data show CDR1 as SGHAT and CDR2 as FQNNGV. V lost 7 bases and J lost 4; bases outside the gene matches: 11. The CDR3 DNA reads as TGTGCCAGCAACCCGATTACAGGGGGTCTCACTGAAGCTTTCTTT. Its translation: CASNPITGGLTEAFF.

Ten or more counts support this clonotype. The V gene is TRBV6-1, the J gene TRBJ1-1; maybe TRBD1 (5 bases). Trimming pared 5 bases from V and 1 base from J, leaving 14 bases between. The CDR3 length is 15 residues. Looked up from germline, CDR1 is MNHNS and CDR2 is SASEGT. The CDR3 nucleotides read TGTGCCAGCAGTCCACCCGGGGGGACGAACACTGAAGCTTTCTTT. This sequence encodes CASSPPGGTNTEAFF.

A few counts support this clonotype. The chain links TRBV20-1 to TRBJ2-1; 7 bases line up with TRBD2. J lost 5 bases, V lost 6 bases, and 10 bases had no gene match. The germline V gene encodes CDR1 DFQATT and CDR2 SNEGSKA (reference sequence). The CDR3 is 14 amino acids. The CDR3 sequence: CSAPEGGPHNEQFF. CDR3 sequence (DNA): TGCAGTGCCCCGGAGGGAGGGCCCCACAATGAGCAGTTCTTC.